This T cell receptor (beta chain) was recovered during a study of T cell responses to AZD1222 COVID-19 vaccine. Assay used: immunoSEQ multiplex PCR; TCRdb lists only in-frame clones, some missing. The table records roughly 150,000 clones, approximately 91% of them present only once. Study-wide points: Of spike-specific TCRs, nearly half reportedly target regions left unmutated in variants. White British people made up most donors, females outnumbered males, and clonal diversity was possibly underestimated.

The CDR3 loop spans 14 amino acids. Per the germline V gene, CDR1 is SEHNR and CDR2 is FQNEAQ (reference sequence). V was trimmed by 1 base and J by 10 bases, leaving 16 bases between them. In regard to this clone: Its matching antigen is unknown.

Sequenced here: peripheral blood, sampled 28 days after the second AZD1222 dose. The chain recombines TRBV7-9 with TRBJ1-1; tentatively, D is TRBD1 (5 bases). The source of this sequence is an adult who received the AZD1222 COVID-19 vaccine. CDR3 protein: CASSLDGRQGRAFF. The DNA for the CDR3 is TGTGCCAGCAGCTTAGATGGTAGGCAGGGCCGAGCTTTCTTT.